Listed below are T cell receptor beta chains from one sample, sequenced in a study of beta chain features in type 1 diabetes. Sequencing was performed with immunoSEQ multiplex PCR; in TCRdb, only in-frame clones are kept and a portion is missing. The table lists about 53,000 clones, about 64% of them singletons. Source material: stem cell memory CD4+ T cells from blood. These receptors came from a woman aged 25 to 39 with type 1 diabetes. Both conserved end residues are part of each CDR3. Fields, in order: D gene, clone size, J gene, V gene, CDR3 DNA, CDR3 protein. D genes are given only for firm matches. Clone size appears in some rows only: once, few, many, or a class for an expanded clone.

-	-	TRBJ2-2	TRBV29-1	TGCAGCGTTGAAAGGGACATTAACACCGGGGAGCTGTTTTTT	CSVERDINTGELFF
-	-	TRBJ2-1	TRBV7-3	TGTGCCAGCAGCTTATCCCTGGGGGCGGGTAATGAGCAGTTCTTC	CASSLSLGAGNEQFF
TRBD2	few	TRBJ2-3	TRBV7-2	TGTGCCAGCAGCTTAGGGGTTAGCGGGAACACAGATACGCAGTATTTT	CASSLGVSGNTDTQYF
TRBD2	-	TRBJ2-1	TRBV9	TGTGCCAGCAGCCCGGGGGGGAGGTACAATGAGCAGTTCTTC	CASSPGGRYNEQFF
-	-	TRBJ1-1	TRBV30	TGTGCCTGGGAGGTCGGAAGAGGAACTGAAGCTTTCTTT	CAWEVGRGTEAFF
TRBD1	once	TRBJ1-4	TRBV28	TGTGCCAGCAGAACAGGGGGTGAAAAACTGTTTTTT	CASRTGGEKLFF
-	few	TRBJ2-7	TRBV30	TGTGCCTGGAGTGGGACTTTTATTTACGAGCAGTACTTC	CAWSGTFIYEQYF
-	-	TRBJ1-2	TRBV19	TGTGCCAGTAGTCCCCTGAATCTGGGGCGCTATGGCTACACCTTC	CASSPLNLGRYGYTF
TRBD2	-	TRBJ2-7	TRBV30	TGTGCCTGGAGCTTCAATAGCGGGGCCTACTACGAGCAGTACTTC	CAWSFNSGAYYEQYF
TRBD2	-	TRBJ2-5	TRBV30	TGTGCCTGGAGTGAAGAGATAGCGGGGCGTGAGACCCAGTACTTC	CAWSEEIAGRETQYF
-	-	TRBJ2-1	TRBV29-1	TGCAGCACGGGACTTTACAATGAGCAGTTCTTC	CSTGLYNEQFF
TRBD2	few	TRBJ2-3	TRBV29-1	TGCAGCGTTGGAGCGGGAAATTCAGCAGATACGCAGTATTTT	CSVGAGNSADTQYF
-	-	TRBJ1-2	TRBV19	TGTGCCATCGGGATCAAGGGCTATGGCTACACCTTC	CAIGIKGYGYTF
-	few	TRBJ1-2	TRBV18	TGTGCCAGCTCACTCTCACAGGGAGACTTGACGTACGGCTACACCTTC	CASSLSQGDLTYGYTF
TRBD2	-	TRBJ2-1	TRBV5-4	TGTGCCAGCAGCTTGGCCGCGCTAGCGGGAAACGAGCAGTTCTTC	CASSLAALAGNEQFF
TRBD1	-	TRBJ2-7	TRBV14	TGTGCCAGCAGCCGTGGGACAGCTGGTGGATCCTACGAGCAGTACTTC	CASSRGTAGGSYEQYF
-	-	TRBJ1-2	TRBV19	TGTGCCAGTAGTCCGGGGTATAACTATGGCTACACCTTC	CASSPGYNYGYTF